The 27 T cell receptor beta chains presented below share a single source sample, sequenced in a study of cytomegalovirus exposure and HLA in healthy donors. Primers: 60 Vbeta forward and 13 Jbeta reverse. Produced via immunoSEQ multiplex PCR; TCRdb's table is partial and in-frame only. The data contain 90,000 to 150,000 clones, about three quarters of them singletons. Sequenced material: PBMCs. Source of these receptors: a female donor in good health and CMV-seronegative.

The chain recombines TRBV6-6 with TRBJ1-1, with 10 bases aligning to TRBD1. CDR3 length: 16 residues. The V segment lost 3 bases and the J segment 0 bases; nucleotides outside the gene matches: 4. From germline, CDR1 is MNHNY and CDR2 SVGAGI (reference sequence). This CDR3 reads CASSYDRGQMNTEAFF. CDR3 DNA: TGTGCCAGCAGTTATGACAGGGGGCAAATGAACACTGAAGCTTTCTTT.

The genes are TRBV27 and TRBJ2-7; 9 bases are a match to TRBD2. This CDR3 has 13 residues. Germline V gene sequence: CDR1 MNHEY, CDR2 SMNVEV (reference sequence). V lost 5 bases and J lost 13; bases outside the gene matches: 12. CDR3 amino acids: CASSPAGGSKCYF. CDR3 sequence (DNA): TGTGCCAGCAGTCCCGCGGGAGGGTCTAAGTGTTACTTC.

The chain is built from TRBV30 and TRBJ2-7, with D perhaps matching TRBD2 (5 bases). The V end was cut by 4 bases, the J end by 7 bases, with 14 bases between. This CDR3 has 12 residues. Looked up from germline, CDR1 is GTSNPN and CDR2 is SVGIG (reference sequence). The CDR3 DNA reads as TGTGCCTGGAAACCGCCCCGACTAGAGCAGTACTTC. It encodes CAWKPPRLEQYF.

The V and J genes are TRBV10-3 and TRBJ1-5; 7 bases are a match to TRBD1. Germline loops: CDR1 ENHRY, CDR2 SYGVKD. V was pared by 2 bases and J by 6 bases, with 7 bases of the junction left unmatched. This CDR3 contains 15 residues. Written as DNA, the CDR3 is TGTGCCATCAGTGAGCGCCAGGGGGTTTTTCAGCCCCAGCATTTT. Protein product: CAISERQGVFQPQHF.

The CDR3: CASSPRRQSSYNEQFF. In DNA form, the CDR3 reads TGTGCCAGCAGCCCACGAAGACAGAGCTCCTACAATGAGCAGTTCTTC. The chain links TRBV5-4 to TRBJ2-1, with a tentative D call TRBD1 (5 bases). CDR1 is SGHNT, CDR2 YYREEE, per germline (reference sequence). V was shortened by 4 bases and J by 0 bases, with 14 bases between the two germline ends. CDR3 size: 16 residues.

This chain links TRBV9 with TRBJ2-2, with 7 bases identical to TRBD2. V trimming: 4 bases; J trimming: 7 bases; junction bases outside the gene matches: 10. The CDR3 spans 15 residues. CDR1 is SGDLS and CDR2 is YYNGEE in the germline V gene. The CDR3 loop is CASSTSLGGYGELFF. The CDR3 DNA follows: TGTGCCAGCAGCACATCACTGGGGGGGTACGGGGAGCTGTTTTTT. The variable domain in full, completed from reference TRBV9 and TRBJ2-2, reads DSGVTQTPKHLITATGQRVTLRCSPRSGDLSVYWYQQSLDQGLQFLIQYYNGEERAKGNILERFSAQQFPDLHSELNLSSLELGDSALYFCASSTSLGGYGELFFGEGSRLTVL.

The rearrangement links TRBV28 to TRBJ2-1; 9 bases map to TRBD2. The CDR3 runs 15 residues. V trimming: 4 bases; J trimming: 10 bases; junction bases outside the gene matches: 11. Per germline, CDR1 MDHEN and CDR2 SYDVKM. The CDR3 is CASSSGASGAYEQFF. Written as DNA, the CDR3 is TGTGCCAGCAGTTCGGGGGCTAGCGGGGCGTACGAGCAGTTCTTC.

V usage is TRBV7-2 and J usage is TRBJ1-6; unclear D gene. Germline CDR1 is SGHTA and CDR2 is FQGNSA. V lost 2 bases and J 6 bases, leaving 5 bases between the germline ends. The CDR3 runs to 13 residues. CDR3 in amino acids: CASSLRVNSPLHF. CDR3 in DNA: TGTGCCAGCAGCTTAAGAGTTAATTCACCCCTCCACTTT.

This clone was recorded only once. This chain connects TRBV30 to TRBJ1-2; D perhaps matches TRBD1 (6 bases). Between the trimmed V and J ends, which lost 0 bases and 0 bases, there was a span of 20 bases. The CDR3 consists of 18 residues. CDR1 GTSNPN and CDR2 SVGIG come from the germline V gene (reference sequence). The CDR3 bases are TGTGCCTGGAGTGTTACCGGGACACCGGACACCACTAACTATGGCTACACCTTC. Translation: CAWSVTGTPDTTNYGYTF.

The gene calls are TRBV6-5 and TRBJ1-6; no firm D call. V lost 6 bases, J lost 8 bases, and 8 bases lay in between. This CDR3 spans 12 amino acids. Germline values: CDR1 MNHEY, CDR2 SVGAGI. The CDR3 DNA follows: TGTGCCAGCAGCCGACGGGATTCACCCCTCCACTTT. Translating it yields CASSRRDSPLHF.

This clone was counted once. The CDR3 spells CASSEAPGGTEAFF. CDR3 nucleotides: TGTGCCAGCAGTGAAGCGCCCGGGGGGACTGAAGCTTTCTTT. The rearrangement uses TRBV6-1 and TRBJ1-1; weak D call: TRBD1 (5 bases). V lost 0 bases to trimming and J lost 5 bases, with 10 bases between them. Germline CDR1 reads MNHNS; CDR2 reads SASEGT. The CDR3 is made up of 14 amino acids.

This clone was found a few times. The rearrangement joins TRBV2 to TRBJ2-7; D might be TRBD2 (6 bases). This CDR3 is 15 amino acids long. The V end lost 6 bases, the J end lost 3 bases, and 18 bases lay between the germline ends. Germline CDR1 is SNHLY and CDR2 is FYNNEI. In DNA, the CDR3 is TGTGCCAGCAGGATCTCGGGACTCCTAAACTACGAGCAGTACTTC. Amino acid sequence: CASRISGLLNYEQYF.

The chain uses TRBV19 and TRBJ2-5, with 10 bases that match TRBD2. This CDR3 has 16 residues. The germline V gene has CDR1 LNHDA and CDR2 SQIVND (reference sequence). J gave up 4 bases and V 6 bases, and 11 bases lay outside the gene matches. CDR3 region: CASRGTSGEGGETQYF. In DNA, the CDR3 is TGTGCCAGTAGAGGCACTAGCGGGGAAGGTGGAGAGACCCAGTACTTC. The full variable domain, with the rest looked up from reference TRBV19 and TRBJ2-5, is DGGITQSPKYLFRKEGQNVTLSCEQNLNHDAMYWYRQDPGQGLRLIYYSQIVNDFQKGDIAEGYSVSREKKESFPLTVTSAQKNPTAFYLCASRGTSGEGGETQYFGPGTRLLVL.

Here the CDR3 DNA reads TGTGCCAGCAGCCTAACTAGCGGGGGGGTGCGGGAGACCCAGTACTTC. Protein: CASSLTSGGVRETQYF. J is TRBJ2-5 and V is TRBV7-2, with 13 bases that match TRBD2. Germline CDR1 and CDR2: SGHTA and FQGNSA. This CDR3 region has 16 residues. V shed 5 bases and J 5 bases; nucleotides not matched to a gene: 8.

This sequence joins TRBV7-8 and TRBJ1-5; 9 bases are shared with TRBD1. The CDR3 length is 15 residues. Trimming removed 5 bases from V and 5 bases from J; junction bases left unmatched: 7. CDR1 and CDR2 from the germline V gene are SGHVS and FQNEAQ. The CDR3 spells CASSNDRGFHQPQHF. CDR3 nucleotide sequence: TGTGCCAGCAGCAACGACAGGGGGTTCCATCAGCCCCAGCATTTT.

This rearrangement joins TRBV12-5 to TRBJ2-3; D perhaps matches TRBD2 (6 bases). The ends were cut back, 8 bases at V and 2 bases at J, with 14 bases in the middle. The CDR3 is 14 amino acids. From germline, CDR1 is LGHNT and CDR2 FRNRAP. CDR3 region: CASRRDSNTDTQYF. The CDR3 nucleotides are TGTGCTAGTCGCCGGGACTCAAACACAGATACGCAGTATTTT.

This clone has a single count. V usage is TRBV10-1 and J usage is TRBJ2-5, with a weak D call TRBD1 (6 bases). Trimming pared 3 bases from V and 5 bases from J, leaving 10 bases between. The CDR3 has 13 amino acids. Germline CDR1 and CDR2: WNHNN and SYGVQD (reference sequence). The CDR3 loop is CASSEGGRETQYF. The CDR3 DNA is TGCGCCAGCAGTGAAGGGGGTCGGGAGACCCAGTACTTC.

This rearrangement joins TRBV7-3 to TRBJ2-7, with D perhaps TRBD2 (7 bases). In germline, CDR1 is SGHTA, CDR2 FQGTGA. The CDR3 totals 18 residues. Between the trimmed V and J ends, which lost 5 bases and 3 bases, there was a span of 26 bases. The chain's CDR3 is CASSPYPGLGGRDYEQYF. In DNA form, the CDR3 reads TGTGCCAGCAGCCCCTATCCGGGGCTGGGGGGGCGAGACTACGAGCAGTACTTC.

V usage is TRBV15 and J usage is TRBJ2-5, with D perhaps TRBD1 (5 bases). Trimming stripped 1 base from V and 5 bases from J, with 11 bases between. The germline V gene encodes CDR1 LNHNV and CDR2 YYDKDF (reference sequence). The CDR3 totals 14 residues. The CDR3 coding sequence is TGTGCCACCAGCAGAGGTGGCCAGGGCGAGACCCAGTACTTC. It translates to CATSRGGQGETQYF. Looking up the rest from reference TRBV15 and TRBJ2-5 gives the full variable domain: DAMVIQNPRYQVTQFGKPVTLSCSQTLNHNVMYWYQQKSSQAPKLLFHYYDKDFNNEADTPDNFQSRRPNTSFCFLDIRSPGLGDTAMYLCATSRGGQGETQYFGPGTRLLVL.

The chain uses TRBV7-9 and TRBJ2-1, with TRBD2 matching 7 bases. This CDR3 comprises 14 residues. From germline, CDR1 is SEHNR and CDR2 FQNEAQ (reference sequence). Trimming took 4 bases from V and 8 from J; bases not matched to a gene: 8. The CDR3 is CASSYGLGLDEQFF. DNA for the CDR3: TGTGCCAGCAGCTACGGACTAGGTCTCGATGAGCAGTTCTTC.

This sequence joins TRBV7-2 and TRBJ1-1; TRBD1 might be the D (6 bases). V was cut by 1 base and J by 5 bases, with 11 bases left in between. The length of the CDR3 is 14 residues. Germline CDR1 SGHTA, CDR2 FQGNSA. Written as DNA, the CDR3 is TGTGCCAGCAGCTTAGATAACAGGGTGACTGAAGCTTTCTTT. It specifies CASSLDNRVTEAFF. Full variable domain (rest looked up from reference TRBV7-2 and TRBJ1-1): GAGVSQSPSNKVTEKGKDVELRCDPISGHTALYWYRQSLGQGLEFLIYFQGNSAPDKSGLPSDRFSAERTGGSVSTLTIQRTQQEDSAVYLCASSLDNRVTEAFFGQGTRLTVV.

This chain joins TRBV5-1 and TRBJ2-1; the match to TRBD2 covers 16 bases. The CDR3 covers 16 residues. V trimming: 3 bases; J trimming: 7 bases; junction bases outside the gene matches: 4. In germline, CDR1 is SGHRS, CDR2 YFSETQ. The CDR3 bases are TGCGCCAGCAGCTGGGGACTAGCGGGGGGGCGGAATGAGCAGTTCTTC. Translated: CASSWGLAGGRNEQFF.

V gene TRBV5-1 combines with J gene TRBJ2-1, with D unclear. Trimming left V 8 bases short and J 5 bases short, with 11 bases between. CDR3 size: 12 residues. From germline, CDR1 is SGHRS and CDR2 YFSETQ. CDR3 nucleotide sequence: TGCGCCAGTAACGAGTACGACAATGAGCAGTTCTTC. Protein sequence: CASNEYDNEQFF.

J is TRBJ1-1 and V is TRBV19; 7 nucleotides line up with TRBD1. Unmatched junction bases numbered 1, after V lost 2 bases and J lost 1 base. Germline V gene lookup returns CDR1 LNHDA and CDR2 SQIVND (reference sequence). The CDR3 sequence is 14 residues long. This CDR3 reads CASSIRGRNTEAFF. CDR3 coding DNA: TGTGCCAGTAGTATAAGGGGGCGGAACACTGAAGCTTTCTTT.

V gene TRBV10-3 combines with J gene TRBJ2-5, with 9 nucleotides matching TRBD1. The CDR3 has 13 residues. After removal of 4 bases from V and 5 bases from J, the junction contained 2 bases not matched to a gene. Germline CDR1 and CDR2: ENHRY and SYGVKD. DNA for the CDR3: TGTGCCATCAGTGGGACAGGGGCTGAGACCCAGTACTTC. This encodes CAISGTGAETQYF.

This sequence joins TRBV7-9 and TRBJ2-5; 8 nucleotides match TRBD2. V gave up 3 bases and J gave up 5 bases; unmatched junction bases: 8. Germline CDR1 SEHNR, CDR2 FQNEAQ (reference sequence). The CDR3 is 15 amino acids. CDR3 protein: CASSFQSGGSETQYF. The CDR3 DNA reads as TGTGCCAGCAGCTTTCAAAGCGGGGGCAGTGAGACCCAGTACTTC. The full variable domain, completed using reference TRBV7-9 and TRBJ2-5, is DTGVSQNPRHKITKRGQNVTFRCDPISEHNRLYWYRQTLGQGPEFLTYFQNEAQLEKSRLLSDRFSAERPKGSFSTLEIQRTEQGDSAMYLCASSFQSGGSETQYFGPGTRLLVL.

The chain couples TRBV25-1 to TRBJ1-2, with a weak D call TRBD1 (5 bases). From germline, CDR1 is MGHDK and CDR2 SYGVNS. The CDR3 consists of 13 residues. Trimming took 7 bases from V and 6 from J, leaving 15 bases between them. The CDR3 region has the DNA TGTGCCAGCATGATGGGCGGAGGGGATGGCTACACCTTC. Translated: CASMMGGGDGYTF.